This T cell receptor beta chain was documented in a study of T cell responses to AZD1222 COVID-19 vaccine. Points from the study as a whole: Donors were mostly white British, more females; clonal diversity possibly underestimated. Only a handful of AZD1222 recipients, about six in all, had baseline seropositivity. Following two doses of AZD1222, Spike-specific TCR breadth and depth rose.

A word on this clone: No antigen is known for it.

This CDR3 region has 14 residues. V lost 1 base and J 2 bases, leaving 8 bases between the germline ends. Germline V gene sequence: CDR1 SEHNR, CDR2 FQNEAQ (reference sequence). TCRdb keeps only in-frame clones here, not all; method: immunoSEQ multiplex PCR. The top ten clones hold about 3.6% of a sample with about 150,000 clones, roughly 90% of them seen once. The origin of this receptor is an adult who received the AZD1222 COVID-19 vaccine. The sample consisted of peripheral blood, taken 28 days after the second AZD1222 dose. V and J are TRBV7-9 and TRBJ1-1; no firm D call. CDR3 amino acids: CASSLVAGNTEAFF. In DNA form, the CDR3 reads TGTGCCAGCAGCTTAGTTGCAGGAAACACTGAAGCTTTCTTT. Drawing the rest from reference TRBV7-9 and TRBJ1-1, the complete variable domain is DTGVSQNPRHKITKRGQNVTFRCDPISEHNRLYWYRQTLGQGPEFLTYFQNEAQLEKSRLLSDRFSAERPKGSFSTLEIQRTEQGDSAMYLCASSLVAGNTEAFFGQGTRLTVV.